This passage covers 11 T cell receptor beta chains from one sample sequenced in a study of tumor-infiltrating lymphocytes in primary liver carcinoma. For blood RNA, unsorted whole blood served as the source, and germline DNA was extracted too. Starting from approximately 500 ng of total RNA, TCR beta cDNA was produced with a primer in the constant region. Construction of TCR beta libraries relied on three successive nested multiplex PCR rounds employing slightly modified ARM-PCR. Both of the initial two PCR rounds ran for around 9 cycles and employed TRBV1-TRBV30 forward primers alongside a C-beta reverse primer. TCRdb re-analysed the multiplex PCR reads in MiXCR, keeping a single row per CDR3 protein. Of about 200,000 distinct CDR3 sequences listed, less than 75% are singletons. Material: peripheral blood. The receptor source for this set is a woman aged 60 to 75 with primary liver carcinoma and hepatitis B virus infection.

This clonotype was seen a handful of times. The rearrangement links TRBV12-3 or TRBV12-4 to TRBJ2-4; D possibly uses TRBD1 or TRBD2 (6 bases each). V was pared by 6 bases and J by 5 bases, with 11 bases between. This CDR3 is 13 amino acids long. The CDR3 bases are TGTGCCAGCAGCGAGGGGGGCCAAAACATTCAGTACTTC. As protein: CASSEGGQNIQYF.

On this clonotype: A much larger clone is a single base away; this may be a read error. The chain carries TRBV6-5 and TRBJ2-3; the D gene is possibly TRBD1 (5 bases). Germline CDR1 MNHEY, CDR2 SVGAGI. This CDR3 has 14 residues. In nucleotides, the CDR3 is TGTGCCCGCAGTGTGGGGCAGAGCACAGATACGCAGTATTTT. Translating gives CARSVGQSTDTQYF.

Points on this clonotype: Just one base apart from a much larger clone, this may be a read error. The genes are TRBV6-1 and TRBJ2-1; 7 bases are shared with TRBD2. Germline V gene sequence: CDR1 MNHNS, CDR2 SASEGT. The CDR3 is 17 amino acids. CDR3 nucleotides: TGTGCCAGGAGTGAATTTCGAGGACTAGTGTTAGGCAATGAGCAGTTCTTC. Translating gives CARSEFRGLVLGNEQFF.

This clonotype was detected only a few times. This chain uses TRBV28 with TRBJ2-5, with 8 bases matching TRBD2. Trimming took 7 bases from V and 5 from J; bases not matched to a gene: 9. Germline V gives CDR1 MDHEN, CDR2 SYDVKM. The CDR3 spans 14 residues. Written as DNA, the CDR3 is TGTGCCAGCACCTCCCCCCGACTAGCGGAGACCCAGTACTTC. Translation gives CASTSPRLAETQYF.

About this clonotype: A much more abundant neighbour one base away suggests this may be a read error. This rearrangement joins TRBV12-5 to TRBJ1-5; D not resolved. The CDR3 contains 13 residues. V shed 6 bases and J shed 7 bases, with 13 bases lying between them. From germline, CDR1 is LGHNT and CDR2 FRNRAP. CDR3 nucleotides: TGTGCTAGTGGCCCAGACGGGGAACAGCCCCAGCATTTT. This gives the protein CASGPDGEQPQHF.

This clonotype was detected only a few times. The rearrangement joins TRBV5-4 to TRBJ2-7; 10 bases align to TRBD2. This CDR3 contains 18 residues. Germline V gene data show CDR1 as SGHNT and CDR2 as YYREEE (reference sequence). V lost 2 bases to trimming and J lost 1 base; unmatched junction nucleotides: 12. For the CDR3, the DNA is TGTGCCAGCAGCTTTCTTAGCGGGAGGCTTTCTTGGTCCTACGAGCAGTACTTC. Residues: CASSFLSGRLSWSYEQYF.

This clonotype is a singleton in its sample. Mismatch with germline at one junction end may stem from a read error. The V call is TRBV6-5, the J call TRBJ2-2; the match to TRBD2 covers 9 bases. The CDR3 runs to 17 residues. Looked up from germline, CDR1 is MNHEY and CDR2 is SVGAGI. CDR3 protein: CASSHAQTSGNTGELFF. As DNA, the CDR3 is TGTGCTAGCAGTCACGCTCAGACTAGCGGGAACACCGGGGAGCTGTTTTTT.

The CDR3 nucleotides are TGTGCCAGCAGCTACGGAGCCAGCGGGGGATGCAATGAGCAGTTCTTC. This gives the protein CASSYGASGGCNEQFF. This rearrangement joins TRBV11-2 to TRBJ2-1; 8 bases are shared with TRBD2. Germline assignment: CDR1 SGHAT and CDR2 FQNNGV. The CDR3 has 16 residues. V shed 4 bases and J 6 bases; nucleotides not matched to a gene: 11.

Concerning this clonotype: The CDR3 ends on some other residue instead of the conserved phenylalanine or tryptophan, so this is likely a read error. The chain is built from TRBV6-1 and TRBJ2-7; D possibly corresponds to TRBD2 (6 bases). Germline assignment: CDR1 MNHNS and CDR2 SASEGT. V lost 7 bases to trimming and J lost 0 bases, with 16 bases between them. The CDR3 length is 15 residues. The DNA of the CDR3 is TGTGCCAGCAACAGCCCACGGGGGAGCTCCTACGAGCAGTACTTA. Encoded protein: CASNSPRGSSYEQYL.

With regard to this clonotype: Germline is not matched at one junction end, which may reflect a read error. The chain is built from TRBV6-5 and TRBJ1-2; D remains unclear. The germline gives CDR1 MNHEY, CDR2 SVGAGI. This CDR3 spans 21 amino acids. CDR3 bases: TGTACCAGCCGTTACTTTTCAGTTAGCTACTCGGCCCCCGTAATAGGCTATGGCTACACCTTC. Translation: CTSRYFSVSYSAPVIGYGYTF.

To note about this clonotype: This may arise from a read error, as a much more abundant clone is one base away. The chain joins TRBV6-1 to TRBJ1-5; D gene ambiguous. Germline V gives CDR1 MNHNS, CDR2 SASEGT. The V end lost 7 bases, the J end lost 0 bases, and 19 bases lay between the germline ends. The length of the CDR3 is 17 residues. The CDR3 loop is CASNDRRGSGSNQPQHF. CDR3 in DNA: TGTGCCAGCAATGACCGCCGGGGATCTGGTAGCAATCAGCCCCAGCATTTT.